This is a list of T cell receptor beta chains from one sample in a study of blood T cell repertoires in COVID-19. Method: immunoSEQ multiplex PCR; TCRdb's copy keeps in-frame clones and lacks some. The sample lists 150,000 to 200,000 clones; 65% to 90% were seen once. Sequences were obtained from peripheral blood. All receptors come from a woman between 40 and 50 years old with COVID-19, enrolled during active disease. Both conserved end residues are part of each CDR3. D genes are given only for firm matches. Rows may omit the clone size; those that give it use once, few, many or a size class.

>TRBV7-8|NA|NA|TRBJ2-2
TGTGCCAGCAGCGTAGGGGGGACAGCGAACACCGGGGAGCTGTTTTTT
CASSVGGTANTGELFF
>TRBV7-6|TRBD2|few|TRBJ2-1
TGTGCCAGCAGCCCGGCTAGGACTAGCGGGAGTAATGAGCAGTTCTTC
CASSPARTSGSNEQFF
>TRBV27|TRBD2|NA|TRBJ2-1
TGTGCCAGCAGTGGCGGGAGGAGATATGAGCAGTTCTTC
CASSGGRRYEQFF
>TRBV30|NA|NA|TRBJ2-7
TGTGCCTGGAGTGTAGGGGTAAGTCCCTACGAGCAGTACTTC
CAWSVGVSPYEQYF
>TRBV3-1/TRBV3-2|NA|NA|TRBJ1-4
TGTGCCAGCAGCTCCCCTAGGGGTGAAAAACTGTTTTTT
CASSSPRGEKLFF
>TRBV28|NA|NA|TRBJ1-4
TGTGCCAGCAGCCCGGGACTCTGGAAACTGTTTTTT
CASSPGLWKLFF
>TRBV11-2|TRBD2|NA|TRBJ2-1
TGTGCCAGCAGCTTCCAGCGGGGGACCTACAATGAGCAGTTCTTC
CASSFQRGTYNEQFF
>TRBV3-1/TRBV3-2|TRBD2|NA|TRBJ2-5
TGTGCCAGCATTAACAAGGGATTAGCGGGCGAGACCCAGTACTTC
CASINKGLAGETQYF
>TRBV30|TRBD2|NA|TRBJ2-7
TGTGCCTGGGGCGCAATAGCGGGCGCCTACGAGCAGTACTTC
CAWGAIAGAYEQYF
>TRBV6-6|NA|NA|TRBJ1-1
TGTGCCAGCAGTTTTTCAGAAGATACTGAAGCTTTCTTT
CASSFSEDTEAFF
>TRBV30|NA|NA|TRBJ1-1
TGTGCCCGGACAGTGAACACTGAAGCTTTCTTT
CARTVNTEAFF
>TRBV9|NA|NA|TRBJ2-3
TGTGCCAGCAGCATATGGGGGGACACAGATACGCAGTATTTT
CASSIWGDTDTQYF
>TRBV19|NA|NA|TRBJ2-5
TGTGCCAGTAGTAGTGTGTTTAGCGGACAACAAGAAGAGACCCAGTACTTC
CASSSVFSGQQEETQYF
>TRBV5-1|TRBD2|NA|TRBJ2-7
TGCGCCAGCAGCTTGGCCTCCACTAGCGGGGGGTCCTACGAGCAGTACTTC
CASSLASTSGGSYEQYF
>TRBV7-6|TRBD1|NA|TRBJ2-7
TGTGCCAGCAGCTTGCAGATTACAGGGGAAACCCAGGGGGAGCAGTACTTC
CASSLQITGETQGEQYF
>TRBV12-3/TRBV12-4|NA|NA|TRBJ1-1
TGTGCCAGCAGCCGCCTCAGCACTGAAGCTTTCTTT
CASSRLSTEAFF
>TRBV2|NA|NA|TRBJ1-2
TGTGCCAGCAGGGCCAGGGAAATTTACTTC
CASRAREIYF
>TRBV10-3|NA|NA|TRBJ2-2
TGTGCCATGGGGCACACCGGGGAGCTGTTTTTT
CAMGHTGELFF
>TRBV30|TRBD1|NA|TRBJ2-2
TGTGCCTGGAGTCCCGGACAGGGGGTCACCGGGGAGCTGTTTTTT
CAWSPGQGVTGELFF
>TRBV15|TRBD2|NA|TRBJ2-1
TGTGCCACCAGCGGGGGACTAGCCTACAATGAGCAGTTCTTC
CATSGGLAYNEQFF
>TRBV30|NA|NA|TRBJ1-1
TGTGCCAGCCAGGGGCGCCGGAACACTGAAGCTTTCTTT
CASQGRRNTEAFF
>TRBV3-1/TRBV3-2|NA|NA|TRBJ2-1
TGTGCCAGCAGCCAAGAACCCCTATACAATGAGCAGTTCTTC
CASSQEPLYNEQFF
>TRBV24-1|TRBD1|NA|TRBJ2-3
TGTGCCACCAGTGACCCACGGGGACAGGGCCGGGATACGCAGTATTTT
CATSDPRGQGRDTQYF
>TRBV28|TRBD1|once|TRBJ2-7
TGTGCCAGCAGAGAAAGGGACAGGGGGTCTCGGGAGCAGTACTTC
CASRERDRGSREQYF